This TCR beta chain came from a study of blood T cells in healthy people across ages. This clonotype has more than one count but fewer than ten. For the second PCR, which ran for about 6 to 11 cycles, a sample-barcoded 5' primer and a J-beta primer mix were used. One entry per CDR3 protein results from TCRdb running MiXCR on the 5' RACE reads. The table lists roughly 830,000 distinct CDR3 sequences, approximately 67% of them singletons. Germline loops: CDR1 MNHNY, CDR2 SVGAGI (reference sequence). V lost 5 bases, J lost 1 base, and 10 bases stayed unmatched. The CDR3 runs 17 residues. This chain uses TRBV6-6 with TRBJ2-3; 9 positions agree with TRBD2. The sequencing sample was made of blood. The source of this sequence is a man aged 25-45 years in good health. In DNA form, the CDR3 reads TGTGCCAGCAGTCAGGGTGTAGCGGGGGCCCGCACAGATACGCAGTATTTT. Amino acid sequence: CASSQGVAGARTDTQYF.